This passage covers 13 T cell receptor beta chains from one sample sequenced in a study of tissue T cells after allogeneic stem cell transplantation. Assay: immunoSEQ multiplex PCR; the TCRdb copy retains only in-frame clones and omits some. The table shows about 9,100 clones, with more than 50% occurring only once. The starting material was tissue from the jejunum, obtained at autopsy. The receptors derive from a female donor older than 55 with lung cancer.

The chain has TRBV27 and TRBJ2-1; TRBD1 might be the D (6 bases). This CDR3 is 14 amino acids long. Trimming took 3 bases from V and 3 from J, leaving 9 bases between them. The germline gives CDR1 MNHEY, CDR2 SMNVEV (reference sequence). DNA for the CDR3: TGTGCCAGCAGTTTCGGACAGATCTACAATGAGCAGTTCTTC. Amino acids: CASSFGQIYNEQFF.

This clone was seen more than once but under ten times. This sequence joins TRBV4-1 and TRBJ2-6; 8 nucleotides line up with TRBD1. V lost 5 bases and J lost 0; bases outside the gene matches: 15. The CDR3 contains 20 residues. Germline CDR1 reads MGHRA; CDR2 reads YSYEKL. The CDR3 bases are TGCGCCAGCAGCGATTCCCCCCGGGACAGGAGAATCTCTGGGGCCAACGTCCTGACTTTC. Its protein product is CASSDSPRDRRISGANVLTF.

This clone was seen once. The chain carries TRBV6-2 or TRBV6-3 and TRBJ2-2; D unclear. Deletions cut 2 bases from V and 0 bases from J, with 7 bases between. CDR3 length: 15 amino acids. Germline CDR1 is MNHEY and CDR2 is SVGEGT. CDR3: CASSYQAANTGELFF. DNA for the CDR3: TGTGCCAGCAGTTACCAGGCCGCGAACACCGGGGAGCTGTTTTTT.

The genes are TRBV6-2 or TRBV6-3 and TRBJ2-7; 7 nucleotides line up with TRBD1. Germline V gene lookup returns CDR1 MNHEY and CDR2 SVGEGT. The J segment lost 0 bases and the V segment lost 2 bases, leaving 7 bases of the junction unmatched. CDR3 length: 16 residues. CDR3 region: CASSYHNRGGSYEQYF. CDR3 coding DNA: TGTGCCAGCAGTTACCATAACAGGGGCGGCTCCTACGAGCAGTACTTC.

This clone was seen only a few times. The V and J genes are TRBV7-2 and TRBJ1-5; D remains ambiguous. The V gene lost 1 base and the J gene lost 3 bases, with 7 bases spanning the gap. Germline loops: CDR1 SGHTA, CDR2 FQGNSA. The CDR3 extends over 14 amino acids. This CDR3 reads CASSLGVPNQPQHF. In DNA, the CDR3 is TGTGCCAGCAGCTTAGGGGTCCCCAATCAGCCCCAGCATTTT.

This clone was observed a few times. The chain uses TRBV18 and TRBJ1-3, with D possibly TRBD1 on 5 matching bases. The V gene's germline CDR1 is KGHSH and CDR2 LQKENI. The CDR3 runs to 15 residues. The V gene lost 6 bases and the J gene lost 0 bases, with 12 bases spanning the gap. The CDR3: CASSGQTVSGNTIYF. CDR3 bases: TGTGCCAGCTCCGGCCAGACAGTCTCTGGAAACACCATATATTTT.

The chain is built from TRBV5-1 and TRBJ1-1; 10 bases align to TRBD1. The CDR3 has 14 amino acids. In germline, CDR1 is SGHRS, CDR2 YFSETQ. J was trimmed by 5 bases and V by 4 bases; bases with no gene match: 5. The CDR3 DNA sequence: TGCGCCAGCAGCAGATCGGGACAGGGGACTGAAGCTTTCTTT. As protein: CASSRSGQGTEAFF.

The chain combines TRBV7-2 with TRBJ2-7, with TRBD2 identical over 8 bases. V trimming: 3 bases; J trimming: 5 bases; junction bases outside the gene matches: 12. The CDR3 contains 16 residues. CDR1 is SGHTA, CDR2 FQGNSA, per germline. The CDR3 spells CASSFSPSGGRNEQYF. The CDR3 coding sequence is TGTGCCAGCAGCTTTTCACCAAGCGGGGGAAGGAACGAGCAGTACTTC. The complete variable domain, with remaining parts taken from reference TRBV7-2 and TRBJ2-7, reads GAGVSQSPSNKVTEKGKDVELRCDPISGHTALYWYRQSLGQGLEFLIYFQGNSAPDKSGLPSDRFSAERTGGSVSTLTIQRTQQEDSAVYLCASSFSPSGGRNEQYFGPGTRLTVT.

The rearrangement joins TRBV29-1 to TRBJ2-6; D gene uncertain. The CDR3 covers 13 residues. The V end was cut by 8 bases, the J end by 2 bases, with 10 bases between. CDR1 is SQVTM, CDR2 ANQGSEA, per germline. The CDR3 nucleotides read TGCAGCACCCGGCAGGCTGGGGCCAACGTCCTGACTTTC. It specifies CSTRQAGANVLTF.

This clone is labeled as large. The chain joins TRBV18 to TRBJ1-2; D not certain. V was pared by 2 bases and J by 7 bases, with 11 bases between. The CDR3 spans 13 residues. CDR1 is KGHSH, CDR2 LQKENI, per germline. The CDR3 reads CASSPRSASGYTF. The CDR3 bases are TGTGCCAGCTCACCAAGGTCAGCATCTGGCTACACCTTC.

This chain joins TRBV19 and TRBJ1-1, with D uncertain. V was shortened by 9 bases and J by 4 bases, with 6 bases between the two germline ends. This CDR3 is 10 amino acids long. The germline V gene encodes CDR1 LNHDA and CDR2 SQIVND (reference sequence). The CDR3 spells CARPVTEAFF. CDR3 nucleotide sequence: TGTGCCAGACCAGTCACTGAAGCTTTCTTT.

This clone was counted only a few times. The chain recombines TRBV24-1 with TRBJ2-3; TRBD1 aligns across 8 bases. The CDR3 is 16 residues long. Germline V gene data show CDR1 as KGHDR and CDR2 as SFDVKD. The J segment lost 5 bases and the V segment lost 3 bases, leaving 9 bases of the junction unmatched. As DNA, the CDR3 is TGTGCCACCAGTGATCACACGACAGGGGAAGGAGATACGCAGTATTTT. The encoded protein is CATSDHTTGEGDTQYF.

The chain uses TRBV6-1 and TRBJ1-1; unclear D gene. Deletions cut 2 bases from V and 0 bases from J, with 13 bases between. Per the germline V gene, CDR1 is MNHNS and CDR2 is SASEGT. The CDR3 consists of 16 residues. Here the CDR3 reads CASSESYNRVNTEAFF. DNA of the CDR3: TGTGCCAGCAGTGAAAGCTACAATAGAGTGAACACTGAAGCTTTCTTT.